These 25 T cell receptor beta chains originate from one sample sequenced in a study of metastatic and nonmetastatic thyroid tumors. MiXCR reprocessed the PCR reads for TCRdb. The sample lists approximately 16,000 clones, around 13% occurring once. Thyroid surgery was performed in patients who had received no treatment beforehand. The sample comprised tumor tissue. These receptors were taken from a female donor with papillary thyroid cancer or a benign thyroid nodule (not recorded which). Some clones in this sample may be carry-over from other donors' samples.

This clone was seen at least ten times. At the DNA level, this CDR3 is encoded by other sequences in the same sample as well. This chain links TRBV20-1 with TRBJ2-5; 8 bases line up with TRBD2. Germline V gives CDR1 DFQATT, CDR2 SNEGSKA (reference sequence). The CDR3 contains 12 residues. The junction had 5 bases not matched to a gene; V was cut back by 6 bases and J by 5 bases. The CDR3 reads CSARTSQETQYF. The DNA of the CDR3 is TGCAGTGCCAGGACTAGCCAGGAGACCCAGTACTTC.

This clone was counted ten times or more. V gene TRBV7-3 combines with J gene TRBJ2-5, with TRBD1 matching 7 bases. The germline gives CDR1 SGHTA, CDR2 FQGTGA. This CDR3 contains 14 residues. Trimming removed 0 bases from V and 4 bases from J; junction bases left unmatched: 2. The CDR3 sequence: CASSLTGGTETQYF. The CDR3 nucleotides read TGTGCCAGCAGCTTAACAGGGGGCACAGAGACCCAGTACTTC. Full variable domain (rest looked up from reference TRBV7-3 and TRBJ2-5): GAGVSQTPSNKVTEKGKYVELRCDPISGHTALYWYRQSLGQGPEFLIYFQGTGAADDSGLPNDRFFAVRPEGSVSTLKIQRTERGDSAVYLCASSLTGGTETQYFGPGTRLLVL.

This clone was seen at least ten times. The chain combines TRBV7-6 with TRBJ2-2; D call uncertain. Germline values: CDR1 SGHVS, CDR2 FNYEAQ. CDR3 length equals 14 residues. Trimming cost V 1 base and J 4 bases, with 7 bases left between them. The CDR3 is CASSLDGVTGELFF. The CDR3 DNA is TGTGCCAGCAGCTTAGATGGGGTCACCGGGGAGCTGTTTTTT.

This clone was observed a single time. Just one base apart from a much larger clone, this may be a read error. The rearrangement joins TRBV6-4 to TRBJ2-7; TRBD2 might be the D (6 bases). The V gene lost 6 bases and the J gene lost 7 bases, with 13 bases spanning the gap. This CDR3 has 12 amino acids. Germline-derived CDR1 and CDR2 are MRHNA and SNTAGT. The CDR3 bases are TGTGCCAGCAGCACTAGTGGGAGGGAGCAGTACTTC. It yields the protein CASSTSGREQYF.

This clone has at least ten counts. The rearrangement uses TRBV12-3 or TRBV12-4 and TRBJ1-5, with TRBD1 matching over 10 bases. The CDR3 has 16 residues. Losses at the gene ends were 1 base for V and 7 bases for J; bases not matched to a gene: 7. DNA of the CDR3: TGTGCCAGCAGTTTAGGTTCGGGACAGGGGAACCAGCCCCAGCATTTT. It yields the protein CASSLGSGQGNQPQHF.

This clone was observed many times. A much larger clonotype is one base distant, so this may be a read error. V usage is TRBV6-4 and J usage is TRBJ1-1; D possibly corresponds to TRBD1 (5 bases). Trimming took off 2 bases at V and 6 bases at J, with 10 bases between the two ends. The CDR3 covers 13 residues. Germline CDR1 and CDR2: MRHNA and SNTAGT. The CDR3 sequence is CASSDREGPEAFF. CDR3 DNA: TGTGCCAGCAGTGACAGGGAGGGACCTGAAGCTTTCTTT.

There are many counts of this clone. The V and J genes are TRBV7-8 and TRBJ2-3; maybe TRBD1 (5 bases). This CDR3 has 14 amino acids. The germline CDR1 and CDR2 sequences are SGHVS and FQNEAQ. The germline V and J ends were trimmed by 0 bases and 4 bases, with 8 bases remaining between them. Here the CDR3 DNA reads TGTGCCAGCAGCTTAGCCATAGGGGCAGATACGCAGTATTTT. Its protein is CASSLAIGADTQYF.

This clone was counted many times. The J gene is TRBJ2-7, the V gene TRBV7-9; no reliable D call. V was clipped by 7 bases and J by 2 bases, with 6 bases between them. Germline-derived CDR1 and CDR2 are SEHNR and FQNEAQ (reference sequence). The CDR3 is 11 amino acids. The CDR3 reads CASMGTYEQYF. CDR3 nucleotides: TGTGCCAGCATGGGCACCTACGAGCAGTACTTC.

This chain connects TRBV5-6 to TRBJ2-7; 7 bases are shared with TRBD2. J lost 0 bases, V lost 1 base, and 4 bases had no gene match. The CDR3 extends over 15 amino acids. The germline V gene encodes CDR1 SGHDT and CDR2 YYEEEE. The CDR3 DNA follows: TGTGCCAGCAGCTTGATGACGGGGGGCTCCTACGAGCAGTACTTC. It specifies CASSLMTGGSYEQYF.

The rearrangement uses TRBV20-1 and TRBJ2-7; D is ambiguous. Trimming took 1 base from V and 3 from J, leaving 7 bases between them. Germline CDR1 and CDR2: DFQATT and SNEGSKA (reference sequence). The CDR3 contains 12 residues. CDR3 amino acids: CSARVENYEQYF. The CDR3 bases are TGCAGTGCTAGAGTGGAGAACTACGAGCAGTACTTC.

The chain recombines TRBV5-1 with TRBJ2-7; TRBD1 aligns across 8 bases. Germline V gene data show CDR1 as SGHRS and CDR2 as YFSETQ. Trimming cost V 2 bases and J 5 bases; bases outside gene matches: 9. The CDR3 is made up of 15 amino acids. The CDR3 protein is CASSLENRGVNEQYF. In nucleotides, the CDR3 is TGCGCCAGCAGCTTAGAGAACAGGGGGGTAAACGAGCAGTACTTC.

This chain uses TRBV19 with TRBJ2-4, with a tentative D call TRBD2 (6 bases). From germline, CDR1 is LNHDA and CDR2 SQIVND (reference sequence). The CDR3 length is 17 residues. Trimming removed 9 bases from V and 3 bases from J, with 24 bases in between. CDR3 bases: TGTGCCAGCCGGGGGATTCGAACAGCCCATGGCAAAAACATTCAGTACTTC. Translating gives CASRGIRTAHGKNIQYF. The full variable domain, its missing parts supplied by reference TRBV19 and TRBJ2-4, is DGGITQSPKYLFRKEGQNVTLSCEQNLNHDAMYWYRQDPGQGLRLIYYSQIVNDFQKGDIAEGYSVSREKKESFPLTVTSAQKNPTAFYLCASRGIRTAHGKNIQYFGAGTRLSVL.

This clone is medium-sized (0.01 to 0.1%) within its sample. The chain joins TRBV6-1 to TRBJ2-3; no definite D call. Trimming left V 1 base short and J 0 bases short, with 11 bases between. Germline lookup yields CDR1 MNHNS and CDR2 SASEGT. The CDR3 is made up of 16 amino acids. The CDR3 reads CASSEVFGSSTDTQYF. In DNA, the CDR3 is TGTGCCAGCAGTGAAGTATTCGGCAGTAGCACAGATACGCAGTATTTT.

On this clone itself: An end of the junction does not agree with germline; a read error may underlie this. The V call is TRBV20-1, the J call TRBJ2-1; D unclear. The length of the CDR3 is 15 residues. The germline CDR1 and CDR2 sequences are DFQATT and SNEGSKA (reference sequence). The CDR3: CSDRDSRTTHNEQFF. In DNA, the CDR3 is TGCAGTGATAGAGATTCGAGAACCACACACAATGAGCAGTTCTTC.

This clone occurred many times. This chain uses TRBV5-1 with TRBJ2-5, with TRBD1 identical over 9 bases. CDR1 SGHRS and CDR2 YFSETQ come from the germline V gene. The CDR3 contains 15 residues. V shed 4 bases and J 5 bases; nucleotides not matched to a gene: 9. This CDR3 reads CASSPGTGRGETQYF. The CDR3 DNA reads as TGCGCCAGCAGCCCGGGGACAGGGAGGGGTGAGACCCAGTACTTC.

The sample holds many counts of this clone. J is TRBJ2-6 and V is TRBV20-1, with a tentative D call TRBD1 (5 bases). CDR1 and CDR2 (germline): DFQATT, SNEGSKA (reference sequence). Trimming removed 3 bases from V and 0 bases from J, with 12 bases in between. The CDR3 has 16 amino acids. CDR3 DNA sequence: TGCAGTGCTAGTGACAGCCCTTCCTCTGGGGCCAACGTCCTGACTTTC. This encodes CSASDSPSSGANVLTF.

This clone was counted at least ten times. This rearrangement joins TRBV13 to TRBJ1-6, with 7 bases that match TRBD1. Germline values: CDR1 PRHDT, CDR2 FYEKMQ (reference sequence). The CDR3 length is 19 residues. V lost 5 bases to trimming and J lost 7 bases; unmatched junction nucleotides: 20. In nucleotides, the CDR3 is TGTGCCAGCAGCCGTGGCCCCGCGACAGGGACGAATCCGAATTCACCCCTCCACTTT. This codes for CASSRGPATGTNPNSPLHF.

This clone qualifies as medium-sized. The chain has TRBV28 and TRBJ2-5; D possibly matches TRBD1 or TRBD2 (5 bases each). The V end was cut by 3 bases, the J end by 5 bases, with 13 bases between. Germline V gene data show CDR1 as MDHEN and CDR2 as SYDVKM. This CDR3 contains 14 residues. Written as DNA, the CDR3 is TGTGCCAGCAGTTTCTTTCTATGGGGGGAGACCCAGTACTTC. Protein: CASSFFLWGETQYF.

The table lists this clone with many counts. One end of the junction varies from germline; a read error may be responsible. The V call is TRBV7-7, the J call TRBJ2-1; TRBD2 matches 12 bases. CDR3 length: 15 residues. Germline CDR1 reads SSHAT; CDR2 reads FNYEAQ (reference sequence). The CDR3 protein is CASSLRLAGDNEQFF. The CDR3 nucleotides read TGTGCTAGCAGCCTCAGACTAGCGGGAGACAATGAGCAGTTCTTC.

The rearrangement uses TRBV10-1 and TRBJ2-7; D is unclear. The ends were cut back, 8 bases at V and 5 bases at J, with 7 bases in the middle. The CDR3 has 10 residues. The germline CDR1 and CDR2 sequences are WNHNN and SYGVQD (reference sequence). The DNA of the CDR3 is TGCGCCAGCGCCCCCCACGAGCAGTACTTC. Translating it yields CASAPHEQYF.

This clone has ten or more counts. CDR3 sequence: CASKYQGDSPLHF. Written as DNA, the CDR3 is TGCGCCAGCAAATATCAGGGGGATTCACCCCTCCACTTT. The chain is built from TRBV10-2 and TRBJ1-6; TRBD1 matches at 7 bases. V trimming: 7 bases; J trimming: 8 bases; junction bases outside the gene matches: 5. Germline CDR1 WSHSY, CDR2 SAAADI. CDR3 length: 13 amino acids.

The V call is TRBV7-1, the J call TRBJ2-3, with 12 bases fitting TRBD2. TRBV7-1 belongs to the ORF category, with a function that is uncertain. The CDR3 is 19 residues long. V lost 3 bases, J lost 0 bases, and 10 bases stayed unmatched. The CDR3 DNA is TGTGCCAGCAGCTCTCCGACTAGCGGGGGCTTTAGTAGCACAGATACGCAGTATTTT. This encodes CASSSPTSGGFSSTDTQYF.

At least ten counts were recorded for this clone. The genes are TRBV11-2 and TRBJ1-3; the D is unclear. Germline V gene data show CDR1 as SGHAT and CDR2 as FQNNGV. The CDR3 is made up of 14 amino acids. V lost 2 bases to trimming and J lost 3 bases, with 8 bases between them. The CDR3 loop reads CASSLSGDGNTIYF. CDR3 bases: TGTGCCAGCAGCTTATCAGGAGATGGAAACACCATATATTTT. Full variable domain (remainder filled in from reference TRBV11-2 and TRBJ1-3): EAGVAQSPRYKIIEKRQSVAFWCNPISGHATLYWYQQILGQGPKLLIQFQNNGVVDDSQLPKDRFSAERLKGVDSTLKIQPAKLEDSAVYLCASSLSGDGNTIYFGEGSWLTVV.

Many counts were recorded for this clone. The CDR3 is CASSPRDVQSGELFF. CDR3 nucleotides: TGTGCCAGCAGCCCTCGGGACGTTCAGTCCGGGGAGCTGTTTTTT. The chain joins TRBV6-2 or TRBV6-3 to TRBJ2-2, with D perhaps assigned TRBD1 or TRBD2 (5 bases each). With 6 bases removed from V and 6 bases from J, the gap between germline ends came to 17 bases. The CDR3 extends over 15 amino acids. Per germline, CDR1 MNHEY and CDR2 SVGEGT.

The V gene is TRBV2, the J gene TRBJ2-1, with a tentative D call TRBD2 (6 bases). This CDR3 region has 15 residues. Trimming removed 3 bases at V and 10 bases at J, with 19 bases between. The germline V gene encodes CDR1 SNHLY and CDR2 FYNNEI. The CDR3 DNA sequence: TGTGCCAGCAGTGACGGGTTAGCGGTGTCTGGAGAGCAGTTCTTC. Residues: CASSDGLAVSGEQFF.